This entry features one T cell receptor beta chain sequence. The record originates from a study of blood T cell repertoires in COVID-19. Clones were read by immunoSEQ multiplex PCR, and TCRdb kept only the in-frame ones, dropping some. Among 300,000 to 400,000 clones, approximately 88% were seen once, and the ten largest hold roughly 5%. V was clipped by 3 bases and J by 0 bases, with 12 bases between them. This CDR3 is built from 15 residues. Germline V gene data show CDR1 as GTSNPN and CDR2 as SVGIG (reference sequence). The clonotype comes from a man aged 55 to 70 who had recovered from COVID-19. The sample taken for sequencing was PBMCs or T cells enriched from blood (not recorded which). This sequence joins TRBV30 and TRBJ1-5; D perhaps matches TRBD1 (6 bases). CDR3 DNA: TGTGCCTGGAGGGCAGGGGCAACTAGCAATCAGCCCCAGCATTTT. It is translated as CAWRAGATSNQPQHF.